Described below is a single TCR beta chain sequence and its context. Its antigen is undetermined. The record originates from a study of T cell responses to AZD1222 COVID-19 vaccine. Whole-study context: Pooling of second doses given at about 4 or about 12 weeks was done. Study-level findings and limits: CD4 TCRs associated with vaccination spanned spike, dominating at 160-218 and 743-854. Clonal diversity was possibly underestimated; the donors were predominantly white British and more often female. Two AZD1222 doses significantly raised spike-specific TCR breadth and depth over controls.

Sequenced by immunoSEQ multiplex PCR; TCRdb stores in-frame clones only, minus some. The sample contains about 120,000 clones, approximately 84% of which appear only once. Trimming pared 3 bases from V and 7 bases from J, leaving 23 bases between. This CDR3 has 18 residues. Germline V gives CDR1 SGHRS, CDR2 YFSETQ. The TCR sequence derives from an adult in good health. This chain uses TRBV5-1 with TRBJ1-6; no clear D. The sample in question was peripheral blood, obtained on day 0 of AZD1222 vaccination. CDR3 in DNA: TGCGCCAGCAGCTCCCCCCCGGGCCTTCGTCCCATGAATTCACCCCTCCACTTT. It translates to CASSSPPGLRPMNSPLHF.